This entry describes one T cell receptor beta chain. Its antigen remains unidentified. Conventional CD4+ T cells were sorted from blood as CD25-low CD127-high cells. CDR1 LNHDA and CDR2 SQIVND come from the germline V gene (reference sequence). The CDR3 has 15 amino acids. V dropped 5 bases and J dropped 4; count of bases not matched to a gene: 8. Assay used: immunoSEQ multiplex PCR; TCRdb lists only in-frame clones, some missing. The sample has around 20,000 clones, 90% to 95% seen once. This sample was taken from a study of regulatory and conventional T cells in RAG deficiency. Study-wide points: These Omenn syndrome Treg sorts may hold peripherally activated cells instead. In Omenn syndrome, Treg and Tconv repertoires overlapped >80%. Treg unique TCR beta sequences were about 100-fold fewer in Omenn syndrome and CID/AS patients than controls.

These data were likewise used in another study, on regulatory T cells. That work adds: Amplification used 52 TRBV primers and 13 TRBJ primers.

The sample was CD4+ T cells sorted from blood. The gene calls are TRBV19 and TRBJ2-1; 7 bases align to TRBD1. The sequence derives from a human donor in good health. CDR3 bases: TGTGCCAGTAGTGTGACCGGGACAGTATACAATGAGCAGTTCTTC. Its protein is CASSVTGTVYNEQFF. The variable domain in full, completed from reference TRBV19 and TRBJ2-1, reads DGGITQSPKYLFRKEGQNVTLSCEQNLNHDAMYWYRQDPGQGLRLIYYSQIVNDFQKGDIAEGYSVSREKKESFPLTVTSAQKNPTAFYLCASSVTGTVYNEQFFGPGTRLTVL.